This paragraph reports one T cell receptor beta chain. This sample was taken from a study of technical replicates of blood from several donors. This table comes from immunoSEQ multiplex PCR, and its TCRdb copy is limited to in-frame clones, with some not included. Among about 54,000 clones, roughly 94% were seen once, and the ten largest hold over 0.2%. CDR1 and CDR2 from the germline V gene are MDHEN and SYDVKM. With 4 bases clipped from V and 9 bases from J, the junction kept 7 bases outside the gene matches. The CDR3 covers 14 residues. The sample taken for sequencing was T cells isolated from PBMCs. The rearrangement joins TRBV28 to TRBJ2-1; TRBD2 matches 9 bases. The TCR comes from a human donor in good health. CDR3 DNA: TGTGCCAGCAGTTGGCGGGGGGGCCGGGGTGAGCAGTTCTTC. Translating it yields CASSWRGGRGEQFF.